The rows below give T cell receptor beta chains drawn from one sample of a study of T cell responses to AZD1222 COVID-19 vaccine. Data came from immunoSEQ multiplex PCR; TCRdb stores just in-frame clones and leaves some out. The table shows under 150,000 clones, with roughly nine tenths occurring only once. The sample consisted of peripheral blood, taken on day 0 of AZD1222 vaccination. These receptors all stem from an adult in good health. Both conserved end residues are part of each CDR3. D genes are given only for firm matches. The size entry is marked missing in some rows and otherwise reads once, few, many or a size class.

few TRBJ1-5 . TRBV30 CAWSVGGAGQPQHF TGTGCCTGGAGTGTAGGGGGGGCGGGACAGCCCCAGCATTTT
. TRBJ1-1 . TRBV10-1 CASSESGGWTEAFF TGCGCCAGCAGTGAGAGCGGAGGATGGACTGAAGCTTTCTTT
. TRBJ2-7 . TRBV10-3 CAISGVAYEQYF TGTGCCATCAGTGGGGTCGCCTACGAGCAGTACTTC
. TRBJ1-4 . TRBV5-8 CASGRGFPNEKLFF TGTGCCAGCGGGAGGGGGTTCCCTAATGAAAAACTGTTTTTT
. TRBJ2-5 TRBD2 TRBV4-1 CASSQRASGRAQETQYF TGCGCCAGCAGCCAACGGGCTAGCGGGAGGGCCCAGGAGACCCAGTACTTC
. TRBJ1-2 . TRBV28 CASSFMGAYGYTF TGTGCCAGCAGTTTTATGGGGGCGTATGGCTACACCTTC
. TRBJ2-7 TRBD1 TRBV6-5 CASRRQGPSPYEQYF TGTGCCAGCAGGCGACAGGGGCCGTCTCCCTACGAGCAGTACTTC
. TRBJ1-5 TRBD1 TRBV28 CASSVRTGDVQPQHF TGTGCCAGCAGCGTGCGGACAGGGGATGTTCAGCCCCAGCATTTT
. TRBJ2-7 . TRBV6-5 CASRGPGSYEQYF TGTGCCAGCAGGGGGCCAGGGAGCTACGAGCAGTACTTC
. TRBJ1-5 TRBD1 TRBV5-1 CASSQGTGGGQPQHF TGCGCCAGCAGCCAGGGGACAGGGGGCGGTCAGCCCCAGCATTTT
. TRBJ2-1 TRBD1 TRBV6-1 CASSDPAGGYNEQFF TGTGCCAGCAGTGACCCTGCAGGGGGCTACAATGAGCAGTTCTTC
. TRBJ2-5 TRBD1 TRBV3-1/TRBV3-2 CASSQADRETQYF TGTGCCAGCAGCCAAGCGGACAGGGAGACCCAGTACTTC
few TRBJ1-5 TRBD1 TRBV5-1 CASSESGGSNQPQHF TGCGCCAGCAGCGAGTCAGGGGGAAGCAATCAGCCCCAGCATTTT
. TRBJ2-1 . TRBV7-9 CASSPDSPYYNEQFF TGTGCCAGCAGTCCGGACTCCCCCTACTACAATGAGCAGTTCTTC
. TRBJ2-7 TRBD1 TRBV11-2 CASSLYRDSYEQYF TGTGCCAGCAGCTTGTACCGGGACAGTTACGAGCAGTACTTC
. TRBJ2-7 . TRBV7-9 CASSDAYEQYF TGTGCCAGCAGCGACGCTTACGAGCAGTACTTC
once TRBJ1-4 TRBD1 TRBV19 CASTGTGREKLFF TGTGCCAGTACTGGGACAGGGCGGGAAAAACTGTTTTTT
once TRBJ2-3 TRBD2 TRBV6-5 CASSRGGRSGDTQYF TGTGCCAGCAGTCGGGGGGGCCGTTCAGGGGATACGCAGTATTTT
. TRBJ1-3 . TRBV4-1 CASSQRSTDLSGNTIYF TGCGCCAGCAGCCAAAGATCGACGGACCTCTCTGGAAACACCATATATTTT
few TRBJ2-2 . TRBV9 CASSLTGANTGELFF TGTGCCAGCAGCTTAACAGGAGCGAACACCGGGGAGCTGTTTTTT
. TRBJ2-2 . TRBV14 CASSHLPGAAGELFF TGTGCCAGCAGCCATCTACCGGGGGCTGCCGGGGAGCTGTTTTTT
. TRBJ1-2 TRBD1 TRBV30 CAWSRTGERHGYTF TGTGCCTGGAGCCGGACAGGGGAGCGGCATGGCTACACCTTC
. TRBJ2-7 TRBD2 TRBV6-5 CASRPGLAGLNEQYF TGTGCCAGCAGGCCGGGACTAGCGGGTCTTAACGAGCAGTACTTC
. TRBJ1-1 TRBD1 TRBV29-1 CSVATGRNTEAFF TGCAGCGTAGCGACAGGGAGGAACACTGAAGCTTTCTTT
. TRBJ1-2 TRBD1 TRBV4-2 CASSHGDRVLYGYTF TGTGCCAGCAGCCACGGGGACAGGGTTCTCTATGGCTACACCTTC
few TRBJ2-3 . TRBV28 CASSLRGNTQYF TGTGCCAGCAGTTTAAGGGGGAATACGCAGTATTTT
. TRBJ1-5 TRBD1 TRBV28 CASRKQGAGNQPQHF TGTGCCAGCAGGAAACAGGGGGCGGGCAATCAGCCCCAGCATTTT
. TRBJ2-7 . TRBV6-6 CASSYDSTYEQYF TGTGCCAGCAGTTACGACAGTACCTACGAGCAGTACTTC
. TRBJ2-1 TRBD2 TRBV18 CASSPPSGRWHEQFF TGTGCCAGCTCACCACCTAGCGGGAGATGGCATGAGCAGTTCTTC